This TCR beta chain appears in the sequencing data of a study of T cells in tuberculosis (dated by TCRdb to between 2018 and 2020). With regard to the full study: The study combined CD1B tetramers and high-throughput TCR immunosequencing to characterize T cells specific for the mycobacterial lipid antigen glucose monomycolate (GMM). With 9 to 10 people per group, a South African clinical cohort compared IGRA-negative adolescents, IGRA-positive adolescents with latent tuberculosis, and adults with active tuberculosis.

The immunoSEQ multiplex PCR assay was used to generate TCR libraries, with TCR-beta and/or TCR-alpha/delta assays applied to each sample. The amplified TCR libraries were sequenced on the Illumina high-throughput platform. Processing in the source paper ran as follows. Clustering and dimensionality reduction relied on pairwise TCRdist distances among GMM-specific receptors from T cells that were either sorted ex vivo or expanded in vitro. Each clinical repertoire was scored by mean NN-distance, the average TCRdist to the nearest 10% of tetramer-positive reference sequences. To compute GEM TCR motif frequency, the fraction of unique TCRs matching known GEM sequences by V/J usage and CDR3 length was calculated. Active tuberculosis was classified by linear discriminant analysis with leave-one-out cross-validation, implemented in scikit-learn. TCRdb's version of the immuneACCESS table is confined to in-frame rearrangements and falls short of the full clone set. An unresolved V gene accounts for under half of the shortfall where checked; the remainder is of unknown origin. V, J and clone size are those of that table, while D and trimming were read from the DNA. In this sample the table shows about 37,000 clones, 90% to 95% of which occur a single time. The top ten hold 9% to 13% of the sample.

On the study overall, not on this receptor specifically: Smaller NN-distances were partly driven by shorter CDR3-alpha lengths in active tuberculosis patients, and statistical significance was not reached for the TCR-beta difference. Using GEM motif frequencies, a classifier achieved 70% accuracy, whereas a classifier built on the diverse GMM-specific repertoire got to roughly 90% accuracy (AUROC around 0.88). Compared with IGRA-negative controls, TCR-alpha repertoires from active tuberculosis had smaller mean NN-distances to GMM-specific TCRs, which suggests clonal expansion of these TCRs. Clinical samples were chosen by availability of cryopreserved specimens, and active tuberculosis cases were adults while controls were adolescents.

Including cysteine and phenylalanine, the CDR3 has 12 amino acids. Only the CDR3 DNA stays, 36 bases, in frame from base 1. Relative to germline, V is 3 bases shorter and J is 6 bases shorter, with 5 bases between their ends. Based on the germline V gene, the CDR1 and CDR2 sequences are SGHVS and FNYEAQ. At study entry, a tuberculin skin test and the QuantiFERON-TB GOLD In-Tube IGRA were used to screen adolescents for latent tuberculosis infection. Immunosequencing was performed on unsorted cryopreserved PBMC, with some 91,000 T cells per clinical donor covered on average. Eleven high schools in the Worcester region of the Western Cape, South Africa, served as enrollment sites for adolescents aged 12 to 18 years. About 10 M. tuberculosis-infected adolescents and approximately ten uninfected adolescents were selected, with the two groups matched for age and sex. PBMC from adolescents were isolated by density centrifugation from freshly drawn heparinized blood and then cryopreserved.

Note on this clone: The target of this receptor is not known. Qualities for individual bases were not recorded, and no much larger clone is one base off.

The receptor was derived from a donor aged 10-29 years with latent tuberculosis or without tuberculosis infection. Some clones in this sample may be carry-over from other donors' samples. The sample taken for sequencing was PBMCs. This receptor chain uses TRBV7-6 and TRBJ2-2, with no confidently assigned D gene. This receptor carries the CDR3 CASSFRAGELFF. The DNA is as follows: TGTGCCAGCAGCTTCCGAGCCGGGGAGCTGTTTTTT.